The next 32 T cell receptor beta chains were all read from a single sample in a study of blood T cell repertoires in COVID-19. The table came from immunoSEQ multiplex PCR; TCRdb's copy has only in-frame clones and leaves some out. The data contain approximately 400,000 clones, approximately 90% of them singletons. The sequencing sample was made of PBMCs or T cells enriched from blood (not recorded which). Receptor source: a woman aged 18-35 years who had recovered from COVID-19.

This sequence joins TRBV7-6 and TRBJ1-5; possible D gene TRBD1, 5 bases. This CDR3 contains 18 residues. Germline CDR1 is SGHVS and CDR2 is FNYEAQ. V lost 1 base, J lost 2 bases, and 18 bases lay in between. In nucleotides, the CDR3 is TGTGCCAGCAGCTTAGGACCCCAGGGCCTCCGGGGCAATCAGCCCCAGCATTTT. Translating gives CASSLGPQGLRGNQPQHF.

This chain links TRBV12-5 with TRBJ2-5, with 12 bases matching TRBD2. Trimming cost V 1 base and J 2 bases; bases outside gene matches: 2. CDR1 is LGHNT, CDR2 FRNRAP, per germline. The CDR3 extends over 16 amino acids. CDR3: CASGLGLAGGQETQYF. The CDR3 DNA sequence: TGTGCTAGTGGTTTGGGGCTAGCGGGGGGGCAAGAGACCCAGTACTTC.

The J gene is TRBJ2-1, the V gene TRBV19; TRBD2 might be the D (6 bases). The CDR3 sequence is 13 residues long. Trimming took 4 bases from V and 4 from J, leaving 8 bases between them. Germline-derived CDR1 and CDR2 are LNHDA and SQIVND (reference sequence). The CDR3: CASSRDSYNEQFF. CDR3 DNA: TGTGCCAGTAGTAGGGACTCATACAATGAGCAGTTCTTC. The full variable domain, its missing parts supplied by reference TRBV19 and TRBJ2-1, is DGGITQSPKYLFRKEGQNVTLSCEQNLNHDAMYWYRQDPGQGLRLIYYSQIVNDFQKGDIAEGYSVSREKKESFPLTVTSAQKNPTAFYLCASSRDSYNEQFFGPGTRLTVL.

This chain joins TRBV5-1 and TRBJ1-2; 7 bases line up with TRBD1. CDR1 and CDR2 (germline): SGHRS, YFSETQ. V dropped 4 bases and J dropped 6; count of bases not matched to a gene: 12. CDR3 length: 15 amino acids. The CDR3 protein is CASSARQGTGHGYTF. In DNA, the CDR3 is TGCGCCAGCAGCGCCAGACAGGGAACCGGGCATGGCTACACCTTC.

The chain links TRBV28 to TRBJ2-3; TRBD1 might be the D (6 bases). Germline V CDR1 and CDR2: MDHEN, SYDVKM. The CDR3 is 15 residues long. Trimming removed 5 bases at V and 6 bases at J, with 18 bases between. CDR3 nucleotide sequence: TGTGCCAGCAGTATTACTATCGGGACACCCGATACGCAGTATTTT. It is translated as CASSITIGTPDTQYF.

This clone has just one count. This sample also contains other DNA sequences that code for the same CDR3. V usage is TRBV2 and J usage is TRBJ1-1; D might be TRBD1 (5 bases). The CDR3 runs to 13 residues. The germline V gene has CDR1 SNHLY and CDR2 FYNNEI. V dropped 6 bases and J dropped 1 base, with 9 bases sitting between them. CDR3 nucleotides: TGTGCCAGCAGGACCACAGGGAACACTGAAGCTTTCTTT. This gives the protein CASRTTGNTEAFF.

The chain uses TRBV12-5 and TRBJ1-5, with D tentatively TRBD1 (6 bases). The V and J ends lost 9 bases and 6 bases respectively, with 18 bases between them. Germline assignment: CDR1 LGHNT and CDR2 FRNRAP. The CDR3 has 14 amino acids. In DNA form, the CDR3 reads TGTGCTAGCGAGCTGGGGGCGCGAAGTCAGCCCCAGCATTTT. It translates to CASELGARSQPQHF.

The gene calls are TRBV5-4 and TRBJ1-1; maybe TRBD1 (5 bases). The CDR3 sequence is 16 residues long. The germline gives CDR1 SGHNT, CDR2 YYREEE (reference sequence). V lost 4 bases to trimming and J lost 0 bases, with 16 bases between them. Written as DNA, the CDR3 is TGTGCCAGCAGCACAGGACGCAATTGGGTGAACACTGAAGCTTTCTTT. Translation gives CASSTGRNWVNTEAFF.

V usage is TRBV19 and J usage is TRBJ2-7; a possible D gene is TRBD2 (5 bases). This CDR3 region has 14 residues. The V end lost 5 bases, the J end lost 0 bases, and 11 bases lay between the germline ends. In germline, CDR1 is LNHDA, CDR2 SQIVND (reference sequence). The CDR3 sequence: CASSLPGSSYEQYF. The CDR3 DNA follows: TGTGCCAGTAGTCTCCCGGGGAGCTCCTACGAGCAGTACTTC. The entire variable domain, with the rest obtained from reference TRBV19 and TRBJ2-7, is as follows: DGGITQSPKYLFRKEGQNVTLSCEQNLNHDAMYWYRQDPGQGLRLIYYSQIVNDFQKGDIAEGYSVSREKKESFPLTVTSAQKNPTAFYLCASSLPGSSYEQYFGPGTRLTVT.

V usage is TRBV7-2 and J usage is TRBJ1-5, with D perhaps matching TRBD1 (6 bases). V gave up 4 bases and J gave up 4 bases, with 14 bases separating them. CDR1 and CDR2 from the germline V gene are SGHTA and FQGNSA. This CDR3 is 15 amino acids long. CDR3: CASSSVGGPNQPQHF. The CDR3 region has the DNA TGTGCCAGCAGCTCTGTGGGGGGGCCTAATCAGCCCCAGCATTTT.

The CDR3 loop reads CASSGGLAGEQETQYF. The CDR3 DNA sequence: TGTGCCAGCAGCGGGGGACTAGCGGGGGAGCAAGAGACCCAGTACTTC. The rearrangement joins TRBV5-4 to TRBJ2-5; TRBD2 aligns across 14 bases. CDR3 length equals 16 residues. V shed 4 bases and J 2 bases; nucleotides not matched to a gene: 4. Looked up from germline, CDR1 is SGHNT and CDR2 is YYREEE (reference sequence).

The chain has TRBV4-3 and TRBJ1-5; 8 bases align to TRBD1. CDR1 is LGHNA and CDR2 is YSLEER in the germline V gene. The V and J ends lost 0 bases and 4 bases, in that order; junction bases with no gene match: 8. This CDR3 contains 17 residues. The DNA for the CDR3 is TGCGCCAGCAGCCAAGACAGGGGGCTCTCTCCAAATCAGCCCCAGCATTTT. This sequence encodes CASSQDRGLSPNQPQHF.

The rearrangement links TRBV28 to TRBJ1-1; no reliable D call. CDR3 length: 13 residues. V was cut by 6 bases and J by 4 bases, with 12 bases left in between. CDR1 is MDHEN and CDR2 is SYDVKM in the germline V gene. The CDR3 DNA sequence: TGTGCCAGCAGCAATGACATTGCCACTGAAGCTTTCTTT. Residues: CASSNDIATEAFF.

This clone was observed a few times. The genes are TRBV5-1 and TRBJ1-4; 11 nucleotides agree with TRBD1. V dropped 0 bases and J dropped 8; count of bases not matched to a gene: 3. Germline CDR1 is SGHRS and CDR2 is YFSETQ. This CDR3 region has 15 residues. The CDR3 sequence is CASSLAWTGGEKLFF. In nucleotides, the CDR3 is TGCGCCAGCAGCTTGGCGTGGACAGGGGGCGAAAAACTGTTTTTT.

This sequence joins TRBV6-4 and TRBJ2-3, with 7 bases fitting TRBD1. Germline assignment: CDR1 MRHNA and CDR2 SNTAGT. V gave up 2 bases and J gave up 4 bases; unmatched junction bases: 3. The CDR3 loop spans 14 amino acids. CDR3 protein: CASSDRGGPDTQYF. The CDR3 DNA reads as TGTGCCAGCAGTGACCGAGGGGGCCCAGATACGCAGTATTTT.

The chain employs TRBV7-3 and TRBJ1-1; no definite D call. Trimming stripped 5 bases from V and 2 bases from J, with 9 bases between. The V gene's germline CDR1 is SGHTA and CDR2 FQGTGA. This CDR3 has 13 residues. The DNA for the CDR3 is TGTGCCAGCAGCCCCGGACTTAACACTGAAGCTTTCTTT. It translates to CASSPGLNTEAFF.

The chain has TRBV27 and TRBJ2-3; no clear D. This CDR3 contains 11 residues. Germline V gene lookup returns CDR1 MNHEY and CDR2 SMNVEV (reference sequence). V gave up 8 bases and J gave up 2 bases, with 5 bases separating them. CDR3: CASGFTDTQYF. The CDR3, as DNA: TGTGCCAGCGGCTTCACAGATACGCAGTATTTT.

The rearrangement uses TRBV11-3 and TRBJ2-7; a possible D gene is TRBD2 (6 bases). This CDR3 is 15 amino acids long. V was trimmed by 1 base and J by 7 bases, leaving 17 bases between them. Per the germline V gene, CDR1 is SGHNT and CDR2 is YENEEA. CDR3 protein: CASSLGGKRSSEQYF. The DNA of the CDR3 is TGTGCCAGCAGCTTAGGCGGGAAGAGGAGCTCGGAGCAGTACTTC.

The V gene is TRBV10-3, the J gene TRBJ1-5; 9 nucleotides line up with TRBD1. This CDR3 spans 15 amino acids. The junction had 5 bases not matched to a gene; V was cut back by 4 bases and J by 4 bases. CDR1 is ENHRY and CDR2 is SYGVKD in the germline V gene. The CDR3 spells CAISAVGTGNQPQHF. CDR3 sequence (DNA): TGTGCCATCAGTGCGGTAGGGACAGGGAATCAGCCCCAGCATTTT.

The CDR3 is CATGGDPTEAFF. The CDR3 coding sequence is TGTGCCACGGGAGGGGACCCCACTGAAGCTTTCTTT. This rearrangement joins TRBV2 to TRBJ1-1; possibly TRBD1 for D (5 bases). V was clipped by 10 bases and J by 4 bases, with 13 bases between them. This CDR3 region has 12 residues. Germline V CDR1 and CDR2: SNHLY, FYNNEI.

The V and J genes are TRBV19 and TRBJ1-6; no reliable D call. The CDR3 is made up of 15 amino acids. The V end was cut by 7 bases, the J end by 8 bases, with 18 bases between. Germline CDR1 and CDR2: LNHDA and SQIVND (reference sequence). CDR3 nucleotides: TGTGCCAGTACTAGCCCCGGGCAAATGGATTCACCCCTCCACTTT. Translating it yields CASTSPGQMDSPLHF.

The V and J genes are TRBV29-1 and TRBJ1-2; D gene ambiguous. This CDR3 contains 14 residues. Per germline, CDR1 SQVTM and CDR2 ANQGSEA. V gave up 4 bases and J gave up 6 bases, with 18 bases separating them. The CDR3 protein is CSVGERSGVNGYTF. Here the CDR3 DNA reads TGCAGCGTTGGGGAAAGGAGCGGGGTGAATGGCTACACCTTC.

This chain uses TRBV4-1 with TRBJ1-4; possibly TRBD1 for D (6 bases). This CDR3 spans 17 amino acids. CDR1 is MGHRA, CDR2 YSYEKL, per germline. Between the trimmed V and J ends, which lost 0 bases and 8 bases, there was a span of 19 bases. The CDR3: CASSQEAARGKKEKLFF. CDR3 nucleotide sequence: TGCGCCAGCAGCCAAGAAGCCGCCAGGGGAAAAAAAGAAAAACTGTTTTTT.

The chain combines TRBV3-1 (or the pseudogene TRBV3-2) with TRBJ2-1; D possibly corresponds to TRBD1 (5 bases). The germline V gene encodes CDR1 LGHDT and CDR2 YNNKEL (reference sequence). This CDR3 comprises 14 residues. The V and J ends lost 4 bases and 5 bases respectively, with 12 bases between them. CDR3 sequence: CASSRFQGHNEQFF. CDR3 DNA sequence: TGTGCCAGCAGCCGCTTCCAGGGTCACAATGAGCAGTTCTTC.

DNA for the CDR3: TGTGCCTGGATCCCTAAGCAGAACACTGAAGCTTTCTTT. Translating it yields CAWIPKQNTEAFF. The chain carries TRBV30 and TRBJ1-1; D is uncertain. Germline CDR1 reads GTSNPN; CDR2 reads SVGIG (reference sequence). The CDR3 has 13 residues. Trimming stripped 4 bases from V and 1 base from J, with 10 bases between.

The chain uses TRBV5-4 and TRBJ2-1; D perhaps matches TRBD2 (5 bases). The CDR3 spans 15 residues. V was clipped by 0 bases and J by 0 bases, with 7 bases between them. Germline CDR1 and CDR2: SGHNT and YYREEE (reference sequence). In nucleotides, the CDR3 is TGTGCCAGCAGCTTGGCCGGGGTCTCCTACAATGAGCAGTTCTTC. Amino acid sequence: CASSLAGVSYNEQFF.

The chain employs TRBV5-4 and TRBJ2-1; 10 nucleotides line up with TRBD2. The germline CDR1 and CDR2 sequences are SGHNT and YYREEE (reference sequence). The J segment lost 0 bases and the V segment lost 2 bases, leaving 2 bases of the junction unmatched. The CDR3 has 16 amino acids. The CDR3 loop is CASSFPSGGSYNEQFF. Written as DNA, the CDR3 is TGTGCCAGCAGCTTTCCTAGCGGGGGCTCCTACAATGAGCAGTTCTTC.

This sequence joins TRBV2 and TRBJ1-2, with TRBD1 matching over 8 bases. The CDR3 is 15 residues long. Germline V gene data show CDR1 as SNHLY and CDR2 as FYNNEI. The junction had 10 bases not matched to a gene; V was cut back by 5 bases and J by 5 bases. The CDR3 bases are TGTGCCAGCAGTTTTCTGACAGGGGACTATTATGGCTACACCTTC. Its translation: CASSFLTGDYYGYTF.

The chain has TRBV28 and TRBJ2-1, with 12 positions matching TRBD2. The germline V gene encodes CDR1 MDHEN and CDR2 SYDVKM. The CDR3 extends over 16 amino acids. The V and J ends lost 5 bases and 3 bases, in that order; junction bases with no gene match: 5. DNA of the CDR3: TGTGCCAGCAGTGCAATACTAGCGGGGGGCTACAATGAGCAGTTCTTC. Amino acids: CASSAILAGGYNEQFF.

The J gene is TRBJ2-3, the V gene TRBV19, with D possibly TRBD1 on 6 matching bases. There are 14 residues in the CDR3. Germline assignment: CDR1 LNHDA and CDR2 SQIVND (reference sequence). The V end was cut by 5 bases, the J end by 6 bases, with 15 bases between. CDR3 protein: CASSDRLRADTQYF. The CDR3 DNA is TGTGCCAGTAGTGACAGGCTCCGGGCTGATACGCAGTATTTT.

This chain uses TRBV5-1 with TRBJ2-3, with 11 positions matching TRBD2. Germline V gives CDR1 SGHRS, CDR2 YFSETQ. CDR3 length equals 17 residues. V shed 2 bases and J 4 bases; nucleotides not matched to a gene: 9. This CDR3 reads CASSFDPVSGGADTQYF. Here the CDR3 DNA reads TGCGCCAGCAGCTTCGACCCTGTTAGCGGGGGGGCAGATACGCAGTATTTT.

The rearrangement joins TRBV19 to TRBJ1-1, with unresolved D. The V end lost 5 bases, the J end lost 2 bases, and 12 bases lay between the germline ends. The CDR3 spans 14 residues. Germline V CDR1 and CDR2: LNHDA, SQIVND (reference sequence). CDR3 sequence reads: CASSSQDFNTEAFF. The CDR3 region has the DNA TGTGCCAGTAGTTCGCAGGATTTTAACACTGAAGCTTTCTTT.